This T cell receptor beta chain is drawn from a study of shared clonotypes between healthy human individuals. The data were produced by immunoSEQ multiplex PCR, yet TCRdb's version contains in-frame clones alone and is incomplete. The table lists approximately 1.5 million clones, around 98% of them singletons. The CDR3 contains 16 residues. The ends were cut back, 0 bases at V and 6 bases at J, with 18 bases in the middle. CDR1 is GTSNPN and CDR2 is SVGIG in the germline V gene (reference sequence). The sample comprised naive CD4+ T cells sorted from blood. Subset of the sample: CD45RA+ positively selected. The gene calls are TRBV30 and TRBJ2-1, with D maybe TRBD2 (6 bases). This TCR was sampled from a man under 40 in good health. CDR3 loop: CAWSVAGGIGGNEQFF. In DNA, the CDR3 is TGTGCCTGGAGTGTAGCTGGCGGGATCGGGGGCAATGAGCAGTTCTTC.